The entry below gives a single T cell receptor beta chain sequence along with its context. Its antigen is as yet unknown. Each patient's relapse followed autologous stem cell transplantation, and brentuximab vedotin exposure varied. This sample was taken from a study of PD-1 blockade in classical Hodgkin lymphoma. Looked up from germline, CDR1 is SQVTM and CDR2 is ANQGSEA. The CDR3 has 16 residues. J was trimmed by 3 bases and V by 7 bases; bases with no gene match: 15. Overall study results and limits: Baseline diversity was lower in partial responders and progressors than complete responders. Lower baseline TCR diversity was reported for newly diagnosed patients than for healthy donors. While CD8+ TCR diversity did not rise significantly by C4D1, CD4+ TCR diversity did.

Generated by immunoSEQ multiplex PCR, the TCRdb table keeps only in-frame clones and is missing some. The data show 35,000 to 40,000 clones, around 90% seen once. The sequencing here drew on peripheral blood mononuclear cells (PBMCs), taken before the second cycle of nivolumab. This chain connects TRBV29-1 to TRBJ2-7, with TRBD2 identical over 10 bases. The TCR comes from a human donor with classical Hodgkin lymphoma. CDR3 amino acids: CSAAGSQLAGFYEQYF. CDR3 coding DNA: TGCAGCGCTGCGGGGTCCCAACTAGCGGGGTTCTACGAGCAGTACTTC.